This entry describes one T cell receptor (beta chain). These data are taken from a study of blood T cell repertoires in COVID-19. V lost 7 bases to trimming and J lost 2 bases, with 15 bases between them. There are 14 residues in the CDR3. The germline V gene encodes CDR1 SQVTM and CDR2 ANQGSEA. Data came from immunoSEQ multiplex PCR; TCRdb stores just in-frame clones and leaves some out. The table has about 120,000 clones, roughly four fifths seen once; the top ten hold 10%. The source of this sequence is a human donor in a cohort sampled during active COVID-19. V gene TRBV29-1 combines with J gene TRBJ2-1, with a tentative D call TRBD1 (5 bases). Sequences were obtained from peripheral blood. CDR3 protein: CSGTPGYTYNEQFF. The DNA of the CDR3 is TGCAGCGGGACCCCAGGGTATACCTACAATGAGCAGTTCTTC.